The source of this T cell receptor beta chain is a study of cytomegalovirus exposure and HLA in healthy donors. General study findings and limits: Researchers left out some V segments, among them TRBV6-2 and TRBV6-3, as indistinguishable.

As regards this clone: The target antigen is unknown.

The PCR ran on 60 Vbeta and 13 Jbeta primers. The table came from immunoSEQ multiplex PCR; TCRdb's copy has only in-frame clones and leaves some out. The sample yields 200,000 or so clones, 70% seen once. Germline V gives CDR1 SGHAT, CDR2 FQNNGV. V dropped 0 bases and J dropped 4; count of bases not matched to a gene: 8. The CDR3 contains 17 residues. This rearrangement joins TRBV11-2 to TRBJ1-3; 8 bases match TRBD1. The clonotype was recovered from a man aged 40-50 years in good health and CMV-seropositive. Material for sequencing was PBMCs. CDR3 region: CASSLDSGGLGGNTIYF. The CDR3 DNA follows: TGTGCCAGCAGCTTAGATTCAGGGGGCCTTGGGGGAAACACCATATATTTT. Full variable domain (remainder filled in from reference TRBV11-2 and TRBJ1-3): EAGVAQSPRYKIIEKRQSVAFWCNPISGHATLYWYQQILGQGPKLLIQFQNNGVVDDSQLPKDRFSAERLKGVDSTLKIQPAKLEDSAVYLCASSLDSGGLGGNTIYFGEGSWLTVV.